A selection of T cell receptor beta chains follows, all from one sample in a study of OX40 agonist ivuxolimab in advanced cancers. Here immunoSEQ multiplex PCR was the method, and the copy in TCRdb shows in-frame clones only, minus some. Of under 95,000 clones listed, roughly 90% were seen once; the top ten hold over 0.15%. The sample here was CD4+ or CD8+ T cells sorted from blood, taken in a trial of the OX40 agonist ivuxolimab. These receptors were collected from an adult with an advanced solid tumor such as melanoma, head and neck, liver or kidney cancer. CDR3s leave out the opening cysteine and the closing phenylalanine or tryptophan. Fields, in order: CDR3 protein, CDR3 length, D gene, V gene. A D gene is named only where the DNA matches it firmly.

CDR3 protein: ASSSYSVGELF
CDR3 length: 11
D gene: .
V gene: TRBV7-3

CDR3 protein: ASSLVVGGELF
CDR3 length: 11
D gene: .
V gene: TRBV5-1

CDR3 protein: ASSTGTSGGARETQY
CDR3 length: 15
D gene: TRBD2
V gene: TRBV2

CDR3 protein: ASSLRGSEKLF
CDR3 length: 11
D gene: .
V gene: TRBV27

CDR3 protein: ASSGTTSGRPETQY
CDR3 length: 14
D gene: TRBD2
V gene: TRBV5-1

CDR3 protein: SVVDSSSGANVLT
CDR3 length: 13
D gene: .
V gene: TRBV29-1

CDR3 protein: ATSRDGTSGDEQF
CDR3 length: 13
D gene: TRBD2
V gene: TRBV15

CDR3 protein: ASSLGPGGSTDTQY
CDR3 length: 14
D gene: TRBD2
V gene: TRBV7-2

CDR3 protein: ASRPGLAGPQETQY
CDR3 length: 14
D gene: TRBD2
V gene: TRBV5-8

CDR3 protein: ASSQDYSLLASLPYNEQF
CDR3 length: 18
D gene: .
V gene: TRBV14

CDR3 protein: AISAGGQETQY
CDR3 length: 11
D gene: TRBD2
V gene: TRBV10-3

CDR3 protein: SVGLGRTSGAQY
CDR3 length: 12
D gene: .
V gene: TRBV29-1

CDR3 protein: ASRPPGQGATY
CDR3 length: 11
D gene: TRBD1
V gene: TRBV6-5

CDR3 protein: AWGRRASGRAPHEQY
CDR3 length: 15
D gene: TRBD2
V gene: TRBV30

CDR3 protein: ASSLLWTGGSGNGYT
CDR3 length: 15
D gene: TRBD1
V gene: TRBV13

CDR3 protein: ASSLEPGQGDTQY
CDR3 length: 13
D gene: .
V gene: TRBV5-4

CDR3 protein: ASSSLAGAGPYNEQF
CDR3 length: 15
D gene: TRBD2
V gene: TRBV7-9

CDR3 protein: ASSPGFGGDNVLT
CDR3 length: 13
D gene: .
V gene: TRBV18

CDR3 protein: ASSQSTVNYGYT
CDR3 length: 12
D gene: .
V gene: TRBV6-5

CDR3 protein: ASSPRTGLDTQY
CDR3 length: 12
D gene: TRBD1
V gene: TRBV9

CDR3 protein: ASSATGTTNTGELF
CDR3 length: 14
D gene: .
V gene: TRBV19

CDR3 protein: ASSPFLRGNRDGYT
CDR3 length: 14
D gene: .
V gene: TRBV6-4

CDR3 protein: ASSGRLAGGTDTQY
CDR3 length: 14
D gene: TRBD2
V gene: TRBV5-1

CDR3 protein: ASSLAGRGQEKLF
CDR3 length: 13
D gene: TRBD1
V gene: TRBV7-6

CDR3 protein: ASSFAGTGLYEQY
CDR3 length: 13
D gene: TRBD1
V gene: TRBV5-1

CDR3 protein: ASSRGQGVTNEQF
CDR3 length: 13
D gene: TRBD1
V gene: TRBV28

CDR3 protein: ASSLAGPTGELF
CDR3 length: 12
D gene: .
V gene: TRBV5-5

CDR3 protein: AWRLTRGGVDYGYT
CDR3 length: 14
D gene: .
V gene: TRBV30

CDR3 protein: ASSQTSGGAYTQY
CDR3 length: 13
D gene: TRBD2
V gene: TRBV28

CDR3 protein: ASSWTENYGYT
CDR3 length: 11
D gene: .
V gene: TRBV28

CDR3 protein: ASSAGPNTGELF
CDR3 length: 12
D gene: .
V gene: TRBV2

CDR3 protein: ASSRLDRSYEQY
CDR3 length: 12
D gene: .
V gene: TRBV4-2

CDR3 protein: ASSRTGGSNQPQH
CDR3 length: 13
D gene: TRBD1
V gene: TRBV2

CDR3 protein: ASSLDSGLRGEQY
CDR3 length: 13
D gene: TRBD2
V gene: TRBV5-1

CDR3 protein: ASSYGPMEGETQY
CDR3 length: 13
D gene: .
V gene: TRBV5-1

CDR3 protein: ASSWAYEQY
CDR3 length: 9
D gene: .
V gene: TRBV19

CDR3 protein: ASSRQVHGYT
CDR3 length: 10
D gene: .
V gene: TRBV11-2

CDR3 protein: ASRRTASGYSYNEQF
CDR3 length: 15
D gene: TRBD2
V gene: TRBV27

CDR3 protein: ASRGDNYEQY
CDR3 length: 10
D gene: .
V gene: TRBV2

CDR3 protein: ASSSDRGSGLGRTGELF
CDR3 length: 17
D gene: TRBD2
V gene: TRBV5-1

CDR3 protein: ASSREGVRANNEQF
CDR3 length: 14
D gene: .
V gene: TRBV5-4

CDR3 protein: ASSRVGQETQY
CDR3 length: 11
D gene: .
V gene: TRBV9

CDR3 protein: AWFRPASSNYGYT
CDR3 length: 13
D gene: .
V gene: TRBV30

CDR3 protein: AWSVMRGKYEQF
CDR3 length: 12
D gene: TRBD2
V gene: TRBV30

CDR3 protein: ASSRLTGLTRNQPQH
CDR3 length: 15
D gene: TRBD1
V gene: TRBV10-1

CDR3 protein: ASSDVGVDTEAF
CDR3 length: 12
D gene: .
V gene: TRBV6-1

CDR3 protein: SAGSTGQETQY
CDR3 length: 11
D gene: .
V gene: TRBV29-1

CDR3 protein: ASSVQLPSSGNTIY
CDR3 length: 14
D gene: .
V gene: TRBV6-1

CDR3 protein: ASSSDTLGYT
CDR3 length: 10
D gene: .
V gene: TRBV6-6

CDR3 protein: ASSPRQAGEQY
CDR3 length: 11
D gene: .
V gene: TRBV11-3

CDR3 protein: ASSLGQGARSEKLF
CDR3 length: 14
D gene: TRBD1
V gene: TRBV5-1

CDR3 protein: ASSLGENIQY
CDR3 length: 10
D gene: .
V gene: TRBV28